One and the same sample provided the 8 T cell receptor beta chains below, sequenced in a study of blood T cells in healthy people across ages. A second PCR of about 7 to 12 cycles used a sample-barcoded 5' primer and a J-beta primer mix. TCRdb analysed the 5' RACE reads with MiXCR anew, one entry per CDR3 protein. Of about 1.8 million distinct CDR3 sequences in the sample, about 50% were seen once. Input material: blood. These receptor sequences come from a woman aged 40-49 years in good health.

V and J are TRBV4-1 and TRBJ2-5, with 7 bases that match TRBD1. V shed 1 base, J shed 2 bases, and the junction held 7 bases outside the gene matches. CDR3 size: 16 residues. Looked up from germline, CDR1 is MGHRA and CDR2 is YSYEKL. The CDR3: CASSQVLGTAQETQYF. CDR3 coding DNA: TGCGCCAGCAGCCAAGTCCTTGGGACAGCTCAAGAGACCCAGTACTTC.

The V call is TRBV5-6, the J call TRBJ2-5; D is perhaps TRBD1 or TRBD2 (5 bases each). Trimming removed 2 bases from V and 7 bases from J, with 15 bases in between. The CDR3 has 14 amino acids. The germline V gene encodes CDR1 SGHDT and CDR2 YYEEEE. The CDR3 DNA sequence: TGTGCCAGCAGCTTCCGGGACCCCGTAGGGACCCAGTACTTC. Protein: CASSFRDPVGTQYF.

V gene TRBV11-2 combines with J gene TRBJ2-7; D gene unclear. V dropped 9 bases and J dropped 1 base, with 13 bases sitting between them. Germline V gene data show CDR1 as SGHAT and CDR2 as FQNNGV. CDR3 size: 13 residues. CDR3 nucleotide sequence: TGTGCCAGTAGGGAAGGGATTTCCTACGAGCAGTACTTC. Residues: CASREGISYEQYF.

This clonotype has only a few counts. The rearrangement uses TRBV20-1 and TRBJ2-1; weak D call: TRBD1 (5 bases). Germline V gene data show CDR1 as DFQATT and CDR2 as SNEGSKA (reference sequence). The CDR3 length is 14 residues. Trimming pared 1 base from V and 1 base from J, leaving 8 bases between. The CDR3, as DNA: TGCAGTGCTAGAGTAAGGGGATCCTACAATGAGCAGTTCTTC. Encoded protein: CSARVRGSYNEQFF.

This clonotype appeared a few times. The J gene is TRBJ2-7, the V gene TRBV2, with D unclear. The CDR3 consists of 13 residues. Germline lookup yields CDR1 SNHLY and CDR2 FYNNEI. The V end was cut by 10 bases, the J end by 3 bases, with 16 bases between. The CDR3 bases are TGTGCCACCACCGGGCTAAGGAACTACGAGCAGTACTTC. Translating gives CATTGLRNYEQYF. The full variable domain, its missing parts supplied by reference TRBV2 and TRBJ2-7, is EPEVTQTPSHQVTQMGQEVILRCVPISNHLYFYWYRQILGQKVEFLVSFYNNEISEKSEIFDDQFSVERPDGSNFTLKIRSTKLEDSAMYFCATTGLRNYEQYFGPGTRLTVT.

This clonotype has just one count. This chain joins TRBV6-1 and TRBJ2-7; 10 nucleotides agree with TRBD2. Looked up from germline, CDR1 is MNHNS and CDR2 is SASEGT. The trim removed 0 bases at V and 3 bases at J, leaving 8 bases unmatched. This CDR3 is 17 amino acids long. The chain's CDR3 is CASSEAGSGGAVYEQYF. CDR3 in DNA: TGTGCCAGCAGTGAAGCTGGGAGCGGGGGGGCCGTCTACGAGCAGTACTTC.

The chain has TRBV4-2 and TRBJ1-1, with 8 bases aligning to TRBD1. This CDR3 is built from 15 residues. V shed 0 bases and J 6 bases; nucleotides not matched to a gene: 6. Germline V gene lookup returns CDR1 LGHNA and CDR2 YNFKEQ. In DNA form, the CDR3 reads TGTGCCAGCAGCCAAGATAACAGGGGACAGGCTGAAGCTTTCTTT. It yields the protein CASSQDNRGQAEAFF.

This clonotype occurred a few times. The CDR3 is CASSQGAVPTDTQYF. In DNA, the CDR3 is TGCGCCAGCAGCCAAGGAGCTGTGCCCACAGATACGCAGTATTTT. This chain connects TRBV4-3 to TRBJ2-3; no definite D call. The CDR3 loop spans 15 amino acids. V lost 1 base to trimming and J lost 2 bases, with 10 bases between them. In germline, CDR1 is LGHNA, CDR2 YSLEER.